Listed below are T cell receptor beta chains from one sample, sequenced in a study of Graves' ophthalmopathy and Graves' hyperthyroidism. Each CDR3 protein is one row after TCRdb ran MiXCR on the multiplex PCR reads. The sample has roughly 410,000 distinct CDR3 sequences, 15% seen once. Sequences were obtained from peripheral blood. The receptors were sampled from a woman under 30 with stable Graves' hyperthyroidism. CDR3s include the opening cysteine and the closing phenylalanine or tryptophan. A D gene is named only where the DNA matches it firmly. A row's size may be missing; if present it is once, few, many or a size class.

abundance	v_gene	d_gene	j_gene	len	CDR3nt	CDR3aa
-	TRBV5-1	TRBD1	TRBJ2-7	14	TGCGCCAGCAGCCCCCAGACAGGGTCCCACGAGCAGTACTTC	CASSPQTGSHEQYF
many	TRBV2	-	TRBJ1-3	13	TGTGCCAGCAAGACAGACTCTGGAAACACCATATATTTT	CASKTDSGNTIYF
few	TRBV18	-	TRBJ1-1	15	TGTGCCAGCTCACCAGGGATAGGAGGGACCGAGTCAGCTTTCTTT	CASSPGIGGTESAFF
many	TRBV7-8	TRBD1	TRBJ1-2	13	TGTGCCAGCAGTCTCGGGACAGGGAGTGGCTACACCTTC	CASSLGTGSGYTF
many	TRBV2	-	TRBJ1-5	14	TGTGCCAGCAGCGCTAAACTCGGCGGTCAGCCCCAGCATTTT	CASSAKLGGQPQHF
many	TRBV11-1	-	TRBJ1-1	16	TGTGCCAGCAGCTTATCTAGGGCGGTAATGAACACTGAAGCTTTCTTT	CASSLSRAVMNTEAFF
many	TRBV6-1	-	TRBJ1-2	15	TGTGCCAGCAGTGAAGGTGGGCCTATCCACTATGGCTACACCTTC	CASSEGGPIHYGYTF
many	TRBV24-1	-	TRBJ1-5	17	TGTGCCACCAGTGATTCCTCGATTGGGCATAGCAATCAGCCCCAGCATTTT	CATSDSSIGHSNQPQHF
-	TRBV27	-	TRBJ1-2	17	TGTGCCAGCAGTTTATTCGAGTGGGGTCCACCCAACTATGGCTACACCTTC	CASSLFEWGPPNYGYTF
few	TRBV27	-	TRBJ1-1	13	TGTGCCAGCAGCTTGAGGGGTACCACTGAAGCTTTCTTT	CASSLRGTTEAFF
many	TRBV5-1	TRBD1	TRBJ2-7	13	TGCGCCAGCAGCCCACGGACAGGGGTCGAGCAGTACTTC	CASSPRTGVEQYF
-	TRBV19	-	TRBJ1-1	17	TGTGCCAGTAGCCCGACAGGTCAGGGGTTCTGGAACACTGATGCTTTCTTT	CASSPTGQGFWNTDAFF
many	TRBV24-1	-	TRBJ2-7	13	TGTGCCACCAGTGAAACAGGGAGGTACGAGCAGTACTTC	CATSETGRYEQYF
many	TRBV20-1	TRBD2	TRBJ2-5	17	TGCAGTGCTAGAGGATACGGGACTAGTGCTTCCCAAGAGACCCAGTACTTC	CSARGYGTSASQETQYF
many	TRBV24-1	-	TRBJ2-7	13	TGTGCCACCTCCGGGACGGATTCCTACGAGCAGTACTTC	CATSGTDSYEQYF
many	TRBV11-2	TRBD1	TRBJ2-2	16	TGTGCCAGCAGCCGGTGGGGGACAGGGGGCACCGGGGAGCTGTTTTTT	CASSRWGTGGTGELFF
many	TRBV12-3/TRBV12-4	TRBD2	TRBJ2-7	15	TGTGCCAGCAGTCTTGTCACGGGAGGCATCCACGAGCAGTACTTC	CASSLVTGGIHEQYF